The 4 T cell receptor beta chains in this list originate from one sample, sequenced in a study of OX40 agonist ivuxolimab in advanced cancers. Generated by immunoSEQ multiplex PCR, the TCRdb table keeps only in-frame clones and is missing some. The sample holds about 58,000 clones; over 80% are singletons and the top ten take 3% to 3.5%. The specimen was CD4+ or CD8+ T cells sorted from blood, collected in a trial of the OX40 agonist ivuxolimab. These receptors were taken from an adult with an advanced solid tumor such as melanoma, head and neck, liver or kidney cancer.

The chain carries TRBV18 and TRBJ2-5; no reliable D call. V lost 4 bases and J 2 bases, leaving 8 bases between the germline ends. There are 13 residues in the CDR3. The germline gives CDR1 KGHSH, CDR2 LQKENI. DNA of the CDR3: TGTGCCAGCTCACTCATTCAGCAAGAGACCCAGTACTTC. This sequence encodes CASSLIQQETQYF.

The chain joins TRBV7-3 to TRBJ2-7; 10 bases map to TRBD1. V lost 5 bases, J lost 3 bases, and 7 bases stayed unmatched. Germline V gives CDR1 SGHTA, CDR2 FQGTGA. This CDR3 spans 15 amino acids. CDR3 DNA sequence: TGTGCCAGCAGCGTTTCCGGGACAGGGGACTACGAGCAGTACTTC. This codes for CASSVSGTGDYEQYF.

The V and J genes are TRBV19 and TRBJ2-3, with 7 bases matching TRBD2. After removal of 6 bases from V and 3 bases from J, the junction contained 3 bases not matched to a gene. Germline-derived CDR1 and CDR2 are LNHDA and SQIVND (reference sequence). This CDR3 contains 13 residues. This CDR3 is CASREGGTDTQYF. In DNA, the CDR3 is TGTGCCAGTAGGGAGGGAGGGACAGATACGCAGTATTTT.

V and J are TRBV28 and TRBJ2-7; D perhaps matches TRBD1 (6 bases). Germline CDR1 MDHEN, CDR2 SYDVKM. The CDR3 contains 14 residues. V gave up 6 bases and J gave up 3 bases, with 15 bases separating them. The CDR3 bases are TGTGCCAGCAGCCTTCACGGACAGATCTACGAGCAGTACTTC. It specifies CASSLHGQIYEQYF.